The 10 T cell receptor beta chains presented below share a single source sample, sequenced in a study of Ad26.COV2.S vaccination and SARS-CoV-2 variants. Clones were read by immunoSEQ multiplex PCR, and TCRdb kept only the in-frame ones, dropping some. The sample includes around 350,000 clones, more than 75% of them seen just once. Described treatment: some 20 received Ad26.COV2.S at low or high dose, single or two shots; several received placebo; per-sample allocation not given. On day 63 after the first injection, vaccine and placebo recipients gave samples. Sample: peripheral blood, taken in a trial of Ad26.COV2.S vaccine versus placebo. These receptors were collected from a person between 18 and 65 years old who received the Ad26.COV2.S COVID-19 vaccine or a placebo.

The chain has TRBV6-5 and TRBJ2-7; TRBD1 agrees at 11 bases. J gave up 2 bases and V 5 bases, and 2 bases lay outside the gene matches. CDR1 is MNHEY, CDR2 SVGAGI, per germline. The CDR3 contains 14 residues. The CDR3 DNA is TGTGCCAGCAGTAGGGGACAGGGGGCCTACGAGCAGTACTTC. This encodes CASSRGQGAYEQYF.

The chain employs TRBV10-1 and TRBJ2-1, with 7 bases matching TRBD1. With 4 bases clipped from V and 8 bases from J, the junction kept 17 bases outside the gene matches. CDR1 is WNHNN, CDR2 SYGVQD, per germline (reference sequence). The CDR3 covers 17 residues. The CDR3 DNA sequence: TGCGCCAGCAGTGGGAAGGGGGCCACCAGCTTTTATGATGAGCAGTTCTTC. Its protein is CASSGKGATSFYDEQFF.

In regard to this clone: This same CDR3 is encoded by further DNA sequences in the sample. This chain joins TRBV6-2 or TRBV6-3 and TRBJ2-7, with D uncertain. Germline V gene data show CDR1 as MNHEY and CDR2 as SVGEGT. The CDR3 totals 14 residues. The V end lost 2 bases, the J end lost 1 base, and 9 bases lay between the germline ends. In DNA, the CDR3 is TGTGCCAGCAGTTACGTCAGCCCTTCCTACGAGCAGTACTTC. Protein: CASSYVSPSYEQYF.

This chain uses TRBV5-8 with TRBJ2-2; D may be TRBD2 (6 bases). Trimming removed 6 bases at V and 3 bases at J, with 18 bases between. Germline assignment: CDR1 SGHTS and CDR2 YDEGEE. This CDR3 is built from 16 residues. The CDR3 DNA reads as TGTGCCAGCATGGCAGCACGGGGGAGATACACCGGGGAGCTGTTTTTT. Protein sequence: CASMAARGRYTGELFF.

The chain links TRBV5-1 to TRBJ2-5, with 7 bases matching TRBD2. Germline-derived CDR1 and CDR2 are SGHRS and YFSETQ. V lost 0 bases to trimming and J lost 2 bases; unmatched junction nucleotides: 7. The CDR3 covers 16 residues. The DNA of the CDR3 is TGCGCCAGCAGCTTGGCTCCTAGCGGAGGACAAGAGACCCAGTACTTC. As protein: CASSLAPSGGQETQYF.

The chain uses TRBV5-1 and TRBJ2-7, with D hard to call. V dropped 0 bases and J dropped 1 base, with 5 bases sitting between them. CDR1 and CDR2 (germline): SGHRS, YFSETQ. The CDR3 extends over 13 amino acids. CDR3 bases: TGCGCCAGCAGCTTGGAAGGGTCCTACGAGCAGTACTTC. Residues: CASSLEGSYEQYF.

The V gene is TRBV24-1, the J gene TRBJ2-1; TRBD2 might be the D (5 bases). Trimming removed 10 bases from V and 6 bases from J, with 15 bases in between. This CDR3 has 13 residues. CDR1 KGHDR and CDR2 SFDVKD come from the germline V gene. CDR3 loop: CATVLRVGNEQFF. The CDR3 region has the DNA TGTGCCACAGTTCTGAGGGTAGGCAATGAGCAGTTCTTC.

This chain uses TRBV6-5 with TRBJ1-6; D gene unclear. CDR3 length: 12 residues. Between the trimmed V and J ends, which lost 8 bases and 1 base, there was a span of 3 bases. CDR1 and CDR2 (germline): MNHEY, SVGAGI. The CDR3 sequence: CASQSYNSPLHF. CDR3 DNA: TGTGCCAGCCAATCCTATAATTCACCCCTCCACTTT.

This chain connects TRBV18 to TRBJ2-4; D gene unclear. Trimming stripped 3 bases from V and 5 bases from J, with 14 bases between. CDR1 and CDR2 from the germline V gene are KGHSH and LQKENI. CDR3 length equals 15 residues. The CDR3 sequence: CASSPQWGSQNIQYF. The CDR3 DNA follows: TGTGCCAGCTCACCCCAGTGGGGTAGCCAAAACATTCAGTACTTC.

The chain employs TRBV5-8 and TRBJ1-6, with TRBD1 identical over 7 bases. The CDR3 is made up of 14 amino acids. CDR1 is SGHTS and CDR2 is YDEGEE in the germline V gene. V shed 3 bases and J 11 bases; nucleotides not matched to a gene: 8. DNA for the CDR3: TGTGCCAGCAGCTCAACAGGGGCCCCTACACCCCTCCACTTT. Translated: CASSSTGAPTPLHF.